This T cell receptor beta chain comes out of a study of regulatory T cells in long-lasting Graves disease. Study background: Under 3 months of antithyroid drugs had been taken by newly diagnosed Graves' patients. Overall study findings and caveats: It was in persistent disease that TRBV28, TRBJ1-2 and TRBJ2-5 were favored.

This CDR3 is built from 15 residues. The V gene's germline CDR1 is KGHSH and CDR2 LQKENI. Trimming removed 5 bases from V and 4 bases from J, with 15 bases in between. Time point described: newly diagnosed GD, antithyroid drugs for less than 3 months. Making the TCR library involved RNA that had been extracted from PBMCs. As regards this clonotype: The antigen remains undetermined.

Relying on iRepertoire HTBI primers and Arm-PCR of CDR3 regions, the team built TCR beta libraries. TCRdb ran MiXCR on the multiplex PCR reads and lists one entry per CDR3 protein. In the table there are approximately 460,000 distinct CDR3 sequences, less than 20% of which are singletons. This same sample was also part of a study on T cells in Graves' hyperthyroidism and ophthalmopathy.

The receptor was isolated from a woman aged 30 to 39 with Graves disease. This sequence joins TRBV18 and TRBJ2-1; D unclear. The source was peripheral blood mononuclear cells (PBMCs), collected at new diagnosis, from a patient treated with antithyroid drugs. CDR3 coding DNA: TGTGCCAGCTCATATGGCGGCAACCTTTACAATGAGCAGTTCTTC. Translated, it gives CASSYGGNLYNEQFF.